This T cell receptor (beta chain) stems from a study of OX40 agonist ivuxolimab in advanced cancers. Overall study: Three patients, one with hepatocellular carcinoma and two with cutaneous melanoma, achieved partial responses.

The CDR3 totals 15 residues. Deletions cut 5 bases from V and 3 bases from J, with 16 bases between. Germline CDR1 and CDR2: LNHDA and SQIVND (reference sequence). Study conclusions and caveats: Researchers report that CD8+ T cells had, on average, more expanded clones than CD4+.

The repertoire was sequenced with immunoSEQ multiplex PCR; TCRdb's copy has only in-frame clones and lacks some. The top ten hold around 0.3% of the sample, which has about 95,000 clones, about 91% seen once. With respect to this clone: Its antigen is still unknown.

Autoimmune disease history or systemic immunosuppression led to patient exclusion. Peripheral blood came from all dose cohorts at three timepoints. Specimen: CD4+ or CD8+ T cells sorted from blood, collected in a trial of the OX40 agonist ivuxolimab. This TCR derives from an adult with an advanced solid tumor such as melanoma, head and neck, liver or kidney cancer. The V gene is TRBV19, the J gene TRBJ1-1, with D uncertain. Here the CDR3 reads CASSPQTRGHTEAFF. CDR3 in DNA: TGTGCCAGTAGTCCCCAGACCAGAGGCCACACTGAAGCTTTCTTT. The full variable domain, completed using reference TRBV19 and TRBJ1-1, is DGGITQSPKYLFRKEGQNVTLSCEQNLNHDAMYWYRQDPGQGLRLIYYSQIVNDFQKGDIAEGYSVSREKKESFPLTVTSAQKNPTAFYLCASSPQTRGHTEAFFGQGTRLTVV.